The clone carrying this T cell receptor beta chain appeared once. This table comes from immunoSEQ multiplex PCR, and its TCRdb copy is limited to in-frame clones, with some not included. The sample has tens of thousands of clones; around 90% are singletons. The data belong to a study of T cell changes during pregnancy in multiple sclerosis. Germline-derived CDR1 and CDR2 are LGHNA and YNFKEQ. The CDR3 is 13 amino acids. V gave up 11 bases and J gave up 2 bases, with 16 bases separating them. The V call is TRBV4-2, the J call TRBJ2-7; a weak D match, TRBD2 (5 bases). The TCR originated in a female donor in good health, enrolled as a control in a pregnancy study. Source: peripheral blood, taken in the first trimester of pregnancy. The CDR3, as DNA: TGTGCCCACATCCACGGGGTCCCCTACGAGCAGTACTTC. Residues: CAHIHGVPYEQYF.